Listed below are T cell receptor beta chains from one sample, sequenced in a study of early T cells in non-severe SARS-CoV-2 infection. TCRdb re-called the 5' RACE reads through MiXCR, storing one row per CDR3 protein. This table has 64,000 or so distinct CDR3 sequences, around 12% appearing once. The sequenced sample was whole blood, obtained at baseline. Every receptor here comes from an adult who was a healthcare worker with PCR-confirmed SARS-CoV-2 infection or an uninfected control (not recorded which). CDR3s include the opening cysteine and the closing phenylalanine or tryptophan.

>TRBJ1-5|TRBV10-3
CAISETGQNQPQHF
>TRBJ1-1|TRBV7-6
CASSPRQEANTEAFF
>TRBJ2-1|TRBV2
CASSTDNEQFF
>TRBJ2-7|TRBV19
CASSIDGRGSLNEQYF
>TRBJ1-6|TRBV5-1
CASSPSMGRGSPLHF
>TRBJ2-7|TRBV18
CASSPRTGLAEQYF
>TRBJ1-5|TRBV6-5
CASSPAGNNQPQHF
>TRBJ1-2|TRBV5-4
CASSWGQGSYGYTF
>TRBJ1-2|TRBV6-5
CASRRGYPNYGYTF
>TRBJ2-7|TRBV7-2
CASSFGTAAYEQYF
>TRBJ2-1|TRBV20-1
CSAKPLNEQFF
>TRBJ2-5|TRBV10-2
CASSERAGGQETQYF
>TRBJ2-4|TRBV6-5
CASSYSSGLGNIQYF
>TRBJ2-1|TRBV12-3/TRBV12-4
CASTEYNEQFF
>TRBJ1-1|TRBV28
CASSGGQGAVNTEAFF
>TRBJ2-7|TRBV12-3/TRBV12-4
CASSPDGGEQYF
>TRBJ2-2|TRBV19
CASRRDRDTGELFF
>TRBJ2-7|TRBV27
CASSIRRLPTYEQYF
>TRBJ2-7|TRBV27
CASRDSGTSEQYF
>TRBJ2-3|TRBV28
CASSLFKLNTQYF
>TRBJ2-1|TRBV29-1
CSDWTGDDTQFF
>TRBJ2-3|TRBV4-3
CASSQESASRTDTQYF
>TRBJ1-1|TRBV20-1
CSAMRNTEAFF
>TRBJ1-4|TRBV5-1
CASSKGQGSRTEKLFF
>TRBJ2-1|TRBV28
CASSTRDTDNEQFF
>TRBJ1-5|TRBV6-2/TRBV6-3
CASSYESNQPQHF
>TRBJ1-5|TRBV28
CASRYLQGWDNQPQHF
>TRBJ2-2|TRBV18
CASSPGLAGNTGELFF
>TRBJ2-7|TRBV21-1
CASSRSGTREQYF
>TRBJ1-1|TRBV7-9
CASSFNTLLQGGYTEAFF
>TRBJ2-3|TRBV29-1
CSVENPTQYF
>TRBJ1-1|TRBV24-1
CATRDLNTEAFF